This record covers a single TCR beta chain. The antigen is unknown. Time point here: patch test 2, 6 weeks after DPC sensitization. Treatment reported: therapeutic diphenylcyclopropenone sensitization with weekly scalp DPC. MiXCR was run by TCRdb on the RACE reads, yielding one entry per CDR3 protein. The sample includes just over 350,000 distinct CDR3 sequences, about 6% of them seen just once. The entry originates in a study of human T cells and chemical hapten exposure. Study-wide background: Small pooled library volume differences mainly caused per-sample TCR yield variation. Study-level points and caveats: Significantly greater numbers of large CDR3 similarity clusters came from expanded TCRs than from controls.

The CDR3 length is 18 residues. Trimming removed 6 bases from V and 3 bases from J; junction bases left unmatched: 16. Germline V lookup: CDR1 DFQATT, CDR2 SNEGSKA (reference sequence). The sequencing used whole blood, collected in connection with sensitization to the hapten diphenylcyclopropenone (DPC). The rearrangement uses TRBV20-1 and TRBJ2-1; 11 nucleotides align to TRBD2. The TCR originated in a woman aged 18-29 years with alopecia areata. Some clones in this sample may be carry-over from other donors' samples. The CDR3 spells CSAPGSGGAIENYNEQFF. In nucleotides, the CDR3 is TGCAGTGCCCCCGGTAGCGGGGGGGCCATTGAAAACTACAATGAGCAGTTCTTC.